What follows are 13 T cell receptor beta chains derived from one specimen sequenced in a study of shared clonotypes between healthy human individuals. Profiled with immunoSEQ multiplex PCR; TCRdb holds only in-frame clones, not every one. The data contain around 600,000 clones, about 97% of them singletons. Sequencing was done on a sample of naive CD4+ T cells sorted from blood. Subset: CD45RA+ positively selected. The receptors come from a woman aged 25 to 39 in good health.

The chain recombines TRBV7-9 with TRBJ2-3, with a tentative D call TRBD2 (6 bases). V was cut by 7 bases and J by 4 bases, with 15 bases left in between. CDR1 and CDR2 from the germline V gene are SEHNR and FQNEAQ (reference sequence). The CDR3 loop spans 14 amino acids. The DNA of the CDR3 is TGTGCCAGCACCCAATCCCCGGGGGCAGATACGCAGTATTTT. This codes for CASTQSPGADTQYF. Drawing the rest from reference TRBV7-9 and TRBJ2-3, the complete variable domain is DTGVSQNPRHKITKRGQNVTFRCDPISEHNRLYWYRQTLGQGPEFLTYFQNEAQLEKSRLLSDRFSAERPKGSFSTLEIQRTEQGDSAMYLCASTQSPGADTQYFGPGTRLTVL.

The chain couples TRBV18 to TRBJ2-7; TRBD2 aligns across 9 bases. This CDR3 comprises 16 residues. With V trimmed by 3 bases and J by 2 bases, 8 bases remained unmatched. Germline lookup yields CDR1 KGHSH and CDR2 LQKENI. The CDR3 DNA reads TGTGCCAGCTCACCCTCGGTAGCGGGAGCAACCTACGAGCAGTACTTC. Protein: CASSPSVAGATYEQYF. Full variable domain (outside the CDR3, taken from reference TRBV18 and TRBJ2-7): NAGVMQNPRHLVRRRGQEARLRCSPMKGHSHVYWYRQLPEEGLKFMVYLQKENIIDESGMPKERFSAEFPKEGPSILRIQQVVRGDSAAYFCASSPSVAGATYEQYFGPGTRLTVT.

V and J are TRBV5-4 and TRBJ2-5, with 8 bases identical to TRBD1. This CDR3 spans 14 amino acids. The V and J ends lost 3 bases and 5 bases, in that order; junction bases with no gene match: 6. Germline-derived CDR1 and CDR2 are SGHNT and YYREEE (reference sequence). The CDR3 reads CASSSGGAGETQYF. The CDR3 DNA reads as TGTGCCAGCAGCTCAGGGGGCGCGGGGGAGACCCAGTACTTC.

This clone was seen just once. The J gene is TRBJ2-1, the V gene TRBV6-6; D is possibly TRBD2 (6 bases). The CDR3 covers 15 residues. V lost 6 bases to trimming and J lost 3 bases, with 15 bases between them. Germline-derived CDR1 and CDR2 are MNHNY and SVGAGI (reference sequence). CDR3 nucleotides: TGTGCCAGCAGGGAGACTAGTTGGTACTACAATGAGCAGTTCTTC. Translation: CASRETSWYYNEQFF.

The chain uses TRBV4-1 and TRBJ2-2; TRBD2 agrees at 13 bases. The germline gives CDR1 MGHRA, CDR2 YSYEKL. CDR3 length: 17 amino acids. With 1 base clipped from V and 5 bases from J, the junction kept 4 bases outside the gene matches. Here the CDR3 DNA reads TGCGCCAGCAGCCAAGGGGGACTAGCGGGACTAACCGGGGAGCTGTTTTTT. Amino acids: CASSQGGLAGLTGELFF.

Turning to this clone: The junction differs from germline at one of its ends, possibly a read error. This chain connects TRBV28 to TRBJ2-3; 7 bases line up with TRBD1. The CDR3 consists of 14 residues. Germline V CDR1 and CDR2: MDHEN, SYDVKM. CDR3 region: CASRLFQGADTQYF. CDR3 in DNA: TGTGCCAGCAGGTTATTTCAGGGGGCAGATACGCAGTATTTT.

The chain uses TRBV2 and TRBJ2-1; TRBD2 agrees at 12 bases. J was trimmed by 7 bases and V by 5 bases; bases with no gene match: 6. CDR3 size: 15 residues. Germline-derived CDR1 and CDR2 are SNHLY and FYNNEI. The chain's CDR3 is CASSKTSGSENEQFF. The DNA of the CDR3 is TGTGCCAGCAGTAAGACTAGCGGGAGTGAAAATGAGCAGTTCTTC. The whole variable domain, remainder taken from reference TRBV2 and TRBJ2-1, is EPEVTQTPSHQVTQMGQEVILRCVPISNHLYFYWYRQILGQKVEFLVSFYNNEISEKSEIFDDQFSVERPDGSNFTLKIRSTKLEDSAMYFCASSKTSGSENEQFFGPGTRLTVL.

This chain uses TRBV11-2 with TRBJ2-3, with no clear D. The V gene lost 2 bases and the J gene lost 0 bases, with 12 bases spanning the gap. Looked up from germline, CDR1 is SGHAT and CDR2 is FQNNGV. The CDR3 has 16 residues. The CDR3 spells CASSLYGGSSTDTQYF. The CDR3 DNA sequence: TGTGCCAGCAGCTTATATGGCGGCAGCAGCACAGATACGCAGTATTTT. Looking up the rest from reference TRBV11-2 and TRBJ2-3 gives the full variable domain: EAGVAQSPRYKIIEKRQSVAFWCNPISGHATLYWYQQILGQGPKLLIQFQNNGVVDDSQLPKDRFSAERLKGVDSTLKIQPAKLEDSAVYLCASSLYGGSSTDTQYFGPGTRLTVL.

This clone was detected once. The rearrangement uses TRBV7-8 and TRBJ2-7; no clear D gene. The CDR3 covers 13 residues. Trimming cost V 7 bases and J 2 bases, with 12 bases left between them. CDR1 is SGHVS and CDR2 is FQNEAQ in the germline V gene. The CDR3 spells CASTFAGAYEQYF. CDR3 DNA: TGTGCCAGCACCTTCGCAGGTGCCTACGAGCAGTACTTC.

This clone was found once. This rearrangement joins TRBV25-1 to TRBJ2-1; D is uncertain. Germline V gene data show CDR1 as MGHDK and CDR2 as SYGVNS. V lost 2 bases, J lost 6 bases, and 5 bases lay in between. The CDR3 is 12 amino acids. CDR3: CASSEQSNEQFF. The CDR3, as DNA: TGTGCCAGCAGTGAACAGTCCAATGAGCAGTTCTTC.

This clone was recorded only once. Other DNA sequences in the sample encode the same CDR3. This chain links TRBV28 with TRBJ2-7; no clear D gene. V was trimmed by 6 bases and J by 0 bases, leaving 12 bases between them. Germline CDR1 and CDR2: MDHEN and SYDVKM. The CDR3 is made up of 14 amino acids. DNA for the CDR3: TGTGCCAGCAGCTCAGGCTCGGGCTCCTACGAGCAGTACTTC. As protein: CASSSGSGSYEQYF.

CDR3 in DNA: TGTGCCAGCAGCCAAGAGGCGGGTCGGGGGGCCCCAGAGACCCAGTACTTC. This codes for CASSQEAGRGAPETQYF. The chain links TRBV18 to TRBJ2-5, with D perhaps TRBD2 (7 bases). The CDR3 has 17 residues. Germline V gives CDR1 KGHSH, CDR2 LQKENI. V lost 8 bases, J lost 4 bases, and 26 bases lay in between.

The chain employs TRBV29-1 and TRBJ1-4; D unclear. The CDR3 is 12 residues long. Germline CDR1 reads SQVTM; CDR2 reads ANQGSEA. The CDR3 here is CSAGLRAEKLFF. In DNA, the CDR3 is TGCAGTGCGGGCCTTAGGGCGGAAAAACTGTTTTTT.